This T cell receptor beta chain was captured by sequencing in a study of blood T cell repertoires in COVID-19. For the study at large: The samples span acute and convalescent COVID-19 from the United States, Italy and Spain. PBMCs, B-cell-depleted T cells, or T cells were the source of the cDNA or gDNA that made up the material.

The length of the CDR3 is 13 residues. Germline-derived CDR1 and CDR2 are MNHEY and SMNVEV (reference sequence). The V gene lost 3 bases and the J gene lost 6 bases, with 9 bases spanning the gap. Original processing methods: Amplified reference gene primers provided the basis for estimating nucleated cell counts. Assay: immunoSEQ multiplex PCR; the TCRdb copy retains only in-frame clones and omits some. V and J calls and clone size are copied from that table; D and trimming were computed from the DNA. The table records approximately 240,000 clones, 75% to 90% of them present only once. This clone was recorded a few times. Participants spanned ages about 18 to 95 years and resided in about two dozen US areas.

The source of this sequence is a woman younger than 45 with acute COVID-19. Material for sequencing was PBMCs or T cells enriched from blood (not recorded which). The chain joins TRBV27 to TRBJ2-1; possible D gene TRBD1, 5 bases. Here the CDR3 reads CASSFSQGNEQFF. For the CDR3, the DNA is TGTGCCAGCAGTTTCAGTCAGGGCAATGAGCAGTTCTTC.